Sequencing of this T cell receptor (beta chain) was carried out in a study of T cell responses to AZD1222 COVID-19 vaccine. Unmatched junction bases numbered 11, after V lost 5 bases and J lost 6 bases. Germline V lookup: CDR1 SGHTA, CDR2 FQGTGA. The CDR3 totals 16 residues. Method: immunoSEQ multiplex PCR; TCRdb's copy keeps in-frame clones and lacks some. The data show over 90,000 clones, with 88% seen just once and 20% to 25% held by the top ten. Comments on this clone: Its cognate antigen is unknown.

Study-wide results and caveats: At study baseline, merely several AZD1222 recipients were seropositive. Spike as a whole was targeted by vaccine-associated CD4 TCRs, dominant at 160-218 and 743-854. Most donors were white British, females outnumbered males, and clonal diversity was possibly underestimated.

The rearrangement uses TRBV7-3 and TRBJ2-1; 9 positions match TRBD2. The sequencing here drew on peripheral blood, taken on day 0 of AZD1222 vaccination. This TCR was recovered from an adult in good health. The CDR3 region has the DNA TGTGCCAGCAGCCCTCCTGGCGGGGGGGCCATCAATGAGCAGTTCTTC. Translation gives CASSPPGGGAINEQFF.